This entry is about one TCR beta chain. Its target is unknown. This sample is drawn from a study of T cell responses to AZD1222 COVID-19 vaccine. Overall study: Timing groups of about 4 and about 12 weeks for second doses were pooled.

Germline CDR1 LNHDA, CDR2 SQIVND (reference sequence). J was trimmed by 4 bases and V by 5 bases; bases with no gene match: 4. The length of the CDR3 is 13 residues. Points from the study as a whole: The breadth and depth of Spike-specific TCRs increased once two AZD1222 doses had been given. Mostly white British, mostly female donors; authors suggested clonal diversity may be underestimated.

The assay was immunoSEQ multiplex PCR, and TCRdb's table has in-frame clones only and misses some. The table lists approximately 100,000 clones, roughly 89% of them singletons. This material consisted of peripheral blood, taken on day 0 of AZD1222 vaccination. This clonotype was obtained from an adult in good health. This sequence joins TRBV19 and TRBJ1-1; the match to TRBD1 covers 7 bases. The CDR3 is CASSLNRGTEAFF. As DNA, the CDR3 is TGTGCCAGTAGTTTGAACAGGGGCACTGAAGCTTTCTTT.